The present T cell receptor (beta chain) was sequenced within a study of long-term antiretroviral therapy in people with HIV. Trimming removed 2 bases from V and 4 bases from J, with 2 bases in between. There are 12 residues in the CDR3. Germline V gene data show CDR1 as WNHNN and CDR2 as SYGVQD (reference sequence). Version v3.0 of the immunoSEQ assay ran at survey level. Clones were sequenced by immunoSEQ multiplex PCR, and TCRdb holds only the in-frame ones, with some missing. The table records tens of thousands of clones, more than 75% of them present only once. Source: unsorted PBMCs, taken 2 years after starting antiretroviral therapy. The sequence was collected from a man aged 50 to 60 with HIV. This chain links TRBV10-1 with TRBJ2-2; no clear D. The CDR3 sequence is CASSETTGELFF. The DNA of the CDR3 is TGCGCCAGCAGTGAGACCACCGGGGAGCTGTTTTTT.